The 18 T cell receptor beta chains below were found in one sample sequenced in a study of response to subunit inactivated influenza vaccine. MiXCR, applied by TCRdb to the RT-PCR reads, yields one record per CDR3 protein. The table includes hundreds of thousands of distinct CDR3 sequences, around 15% detected once. Sequencing used PBMCs from blood, obtained 14 to 15 days before vaccination. Receptor source: a man in his fifties who received an inactivated influenza vaccine.

The V gene is TRBV12-3 or TRBV12-4, the J gene TRBJ2-3; 11 bases map to TRBD1. J gave up 7 bases and V 7 bases, and 13 bases lay outside the gene matches. CDR3 length: 16 amino acids. The CDR3 DNA sequence: TGTGCCAGCATTCTCCTCCCGGGACAGGGGGTTAATACGCAGTATTTT. Its translation is CASILLPGQGVNTQYF.

The chain has TRBV5-6 and TRBJ2-7, with 8 bases aligning to TRBD2. In germline, CDR1 is SGHDT, CDR2 YYEEEE. The CDR3 is 14 residues long. The J segment lost 2 bases and the V segment lost 3 bases, leaving 4 bases of the junction unmatched. The CDR3: CASSSLAGTYEQYF. The CDR3 DNA reads TGTGCCAGCAGCTCGTTAGCGGGAACCTACGAGCAGTACTTC.

This chain uses TRBV5-1 with TRBJ2-2, with TRBD2 identical over 10 bases. This CDR3 has 17 residues. Germline lookup yields CDR1 SGHRS and CDR2 YFSETQ. V dropped 4 bases and J dropped 4; count of bases not matched to a gene: 10. CDR3 DNA sequence: TGCGCCAGCAGCGTAACCGGGACTAGCGCTTCCACCGGGGAGCTGTTTTTT. Translation: CASSVTGTSASTGELFF.

This clonotype was seen repeatedly, ten times or more. This rearrangement joins TRBV4-2 to TRBJ2-2; possible D gene TRBD2, 6 bases. The germline V gene encodes CDR1 LGHNA and CDR2 YNFKEQ. V lost 4 bases and J lost 9, with 18 bases in between. The CDR3 length is 15 residues. The CDR3 DNA reads as TGTGCCAGCAGCCCAATAGCGGAGCGAAGCAGGGAGCTGTTTTTT. Translated: CASSPIAERSRELFF.

The rearrangement joins TRBV9 to TRBJ2-2; D is unresolved. Between the trimmed V and J ends, which lost 1 base and 4 bases, there was a span of 5 bases. Germline V gene data show CDR1 as SGDLS and CDR2 as YYNGEE. The CDR3 loop spans 13 amino acids. The CDR3 sequence is CASSVRVTGELFF. The DNA of the CDR3 is TGTGCCAGCAGCGTACGGGTCACCGGGGAGCTGTTTTTT.

This clonotype was counted only a few times. The chain has TRBV29-1 and TRBJ2-3; no clear D gene. The germline V gene has CDR1 SQVTM and CDR2 ANQGSEA. The CDR3 is 11 residues long. V was pared by 6 bases and J by 6 bases, with 10 bases between. This CDR3 is CSVHDWDTQYF. The CDR3 DNA reads TGCAGCGTCCACGATTGGGATACGCAGTATTTT.

This chain links TRBV20-1 with TRBJ2-1, with 11 positions matching TRBD2. Germline CDR1 is DFQATT and CDR2 is SNEGSKA (reference sequence). The CDR3 runs to 14 residues. The V gene end was trimmed by 6 bases and the J gene end by 10 bases; junction bases not matched to a gene: 11. CDR3 sequence (DNA): TGCAGTGCGGTGACTAGCGGGATCTTAACCGAGCAGTTCTTC. Encoded protein: CSAVTSGILTEQFF.

There are many counts of this clonotype. The chain joins TRBV20-1 to TRBJ1-1; no definite D call. Germline values: CDR1 DFQATT, CDR2 SNEGSKA (reference sequence). This CDR3 comprises 13 residues. Trimming shortened V by 3 bases and J by 2 bases, and 10 bases separated the two germline ends. The CDR3 DNA is TGCAGTGCTAGTCCGGGGATTAACACTGAAGCTTTCTTT. Residues: CSASPGINTEAFF.

In its sample, this clonotype was seen a few times. The chain employs TRBV29-1 and TRBJ1-4; TRBD1 matches 7 bases. The CDR3 loop spans 12 amino acids. V was pared by 6 bases and J by 6 bases, with 4 bases of the junction left unmatched. The germline V gene has CDR1 SQVTM and CDR2 ANQGSEA. CDR3 nucleotides: TGCAGCGTCGGAGGGGGCTATGAAAAACTGTTTTTT. Its protein product is CSVGGGYEKLFF. Based on the CDR3 plus reference TRBV29-1 and TRBJ1-4, the full variable domain is SAVISQKPSRDICQRGTSLTIQCQVDSQVTMMFWYRQQPGQSLTLIATANQGSEATYESGFVIDKFPISRPNLTFSTLTVSNMSPEDSSIYLCSVGGGYEKLFFGSGTQLSVL.

This clonotype was counted only a few times. V usage is TRBV5-5 and J usage is TRBJ2-3, with 8 nucleotides matching TRBD1. There are 15 residues in the CDR3. V dropped 4 bases and J dropped 2; count of bases not matched to a gene: 6. Germline V CDR1 and CDR2: SGHKS, YYEKEE (reference sequence). The DNA of the CDR3 is TGTGCCAGCAGCCGAGAGGACAGGGACACAGATACGCAGTATTTT. Translated: CASSREDRDTDTQYF.

CDR3 loop: CASSFNHEQYF. CDR3 DNA: TGTGCCAGCAGCTTTAATCACGAGCAGTACTTC. The V and J genes are TRBV7-3 and TRBJ2-7, with D unresolved. V gave up 3 bases and J gave up 5 bases, with 5 bases separating them. Germline CDR1 is SGHTA and CDR2 is FQGTGA. The CDR3 length is 11 residues. The full variable domain, in which reference TRBV7-3 and TRBJ2-7 provide the parts outside the CDR3, is GAGVSQTPSNKVTEKGKYVELRCDPISGHTALYWYRQSLGQGPEFLIYFQGTGAADDSGLPNDRFFAVRPEGSVSTLKIQRTERGDSAVYLCASSFNHEQYFGPGTRLTVT.

This clonotype was picked up a small number of times. This chain joins TRBV27 and TRBJ2-7; 11 bases agree with TRBD2. CDR1 and CDR2 (germline): MNHEY, SMNVEV (reference sequence). CDR3 length: 14 amino acids. Losses at the gene ends were 6 bases for V and 7 bases for J; bases not matched to a gene: 8. The CDR3 DNA reads as TGTGCCAGCAGAATTAGCGGGGGGGGATTGGAGCAGTACTTC. The encoded protein is CASRISGGGLEQYF.

About this clonotype: A much bigger clone sits one base away, suggesting this may be a read error. This chain joins TRBV7-2 and TRBJ2-3; D not certain. CDR1 is SGHTA and CDR2 is FQGNSA in the germline V gene. V dropped 4 bases and J dropped 4 bases, with 12 bases sitting between them. This CDR3 has 14 amino acids. The CDR3: CASSWVDGPDTQYF. CDR3 nucleotide sequence: TGTGCCAGCAGCTGGGTGGACGGCCCAGATACGCAGTATTTT. Full variable domain (missing parts from reference TRBV7-2 and TRBJ2-3): GAGVSQSPSNKVTEKGKDVELRCDPISGHTALYWYRQSLGQGLEFLIYFQGNSAPDKSGLPSDRFSAERTGGSVSTLTIQRTQQEDSAVYLCASSWVDGPDTQYFGPGTRLTVL.

This clonotype was counted a few times. V usage is TRBV28 and J usage is TRBJ2-1, with 8 bases identical to TRBD2. With 6 bases clipped from V and 10 bases from J, the junction kept 8 bases outside the gene matches. Per germline, CDR1 MDHEN and CDR2 SYDVKM. The CDR3 totals 13 residues. In DNA form, the CDR3 reads TGTGCCAGCAGGCGCGTGACTAGCGCCGAGCAGTTCTTC. This sequence encodes CASRRVTSAEQFF.

This clonotype was observed a handful of times. The chain combines TRBV24-1 with TRBJ2-2, with D uncertain. This CDR3 contains 15 residues. Germline CDR1 reads KGHDR; CDR2 reads SFDVKD. The ends were cut back, 3 bases at V and 0 bases at J, with 7 bases in the middle. The CDR3 DNA reads as TGTGCCACCAGTGATAACATTCCGAACACCGGGGAGCTGTTTTTT. The encoded protein is CATSDNIPNTGELFF.

The table lists this clonotype with a few counts. The chain has TRBV20-1 and TRBJ2-7, with 13 bases matching TRBD2. The length of the CDR3 is 16 residues. Germline V CDR1 and CDR2: DFQATT, SNEGSKA (reference sequence). V dropped 3 bases and J dropped 5; count of bases not matched to a gene: 10. The CDR3 DNA sequence: TGCAGTGCTAGTGGGGGACTAGCGGGGATAACCCACGAGCAGTACTTC. It codes for CSASGGLAGITHEQYF.

The rearrangement uses TRBV5-6 and TRBJ2-1, with D possibly being TRBD1 (5 bases). Germline V CDR1 and CDR2: SGHDT, YYEEEE. CDR3 length equals 16 residues. V lost 6 bases and J 0 bases, leaving 16 bases between the germline ends. CDR3 nucleotide sequence: TGTGCCAGCATCTCGAACAGGATCACCTCCTACAATGAGCAGTTCTTC. Its protein product is CASISNRITSYNEQFF.

The V gene is TRBV3-1, the J gene TRBJ1-3, with D hard to call. The CDR3 has 15 amino acids. Trimming took off 1 base at V and 1 base at J, with 8 bases between the two ends. Per the germline V gene, CDR1 is LGHDT and CDR2 is YNNKEL (reference sequence). CDR3 in DNA: TGTGCCAGCAGCCAAGGGATAGGGTCTGGAAACACCATATATTTT. It codes for CASSQGIGSGNTIYF. Full variable domain (rest looked up from reference TRBV3-1 and TRBJ1-3): DTAVSQTPKYLVTQMGNDKSIKCEQNLGHDTMYWYKQDSKKFLKIMFSYNNKELIINETVPNRFSPKSPDKAHLNLHINSLELGDSAVYFCASSQGIGSGNTIYFGEGSWLTVV.